The 9 T cell receptor beta chains in this list originate from one sample, sequenced in a study of T cells expressing NK-cell markers. TCRdb re-called the 5' RACE reads; every CDR3 protein appears as one record, without DNA. The table lists about 260,000 distinct CDR3 sequences. Source material: blood T cells: a sorted CD56 or NKG2C T cell subset, CD4+ or CD8+ T cells, or bulk PBMC T cells (not recorded which). The receptors here all came from a woman between 18 and 75 years old in good health.

This rearrangement joins TRBV7-8 to TRBJ2-2; TCRdb lists TRBD1, though no DNA is available to test this call. This CDR3 contains 14 residues. CDR1 SGHVS and CDR2 FQNEAQ come from the germline V gene. CDR3 protein: CASRIRQDTGELFF.

The genes are TRBV1 and TRBJ2-1. TRBV1 is designated a pseudogene. The CDR3 covers 13 residues. The CDR3: CTSSQGTTNEQFF.

The rearrangement joins TRBV18 to TRBJ1-4; TCRdb's assignment of TRBD1 cannot be checked, as there is no DNA. Germline CDR1 and CDR2: KGHSH and LQKENI. The CDR3 consists of 16 residues. The CDR3 sequence: CASSPRLGGANEKLFF.

The chain couples TRBV18 to TRBJ2-3; TCRdb outputs TRBD2, but without DNA this stays unchecked. This CDR3 region has 18 residues. Germline CDR1 is KGHSH and CDR2 is LQKENI. The CDR3 loop is CASSPRVGGDLSTDTQYF.

V usage is TRBV4-3 and J usage is TRBJ2-5. The CDR3 runs 16 residues. CDR1 and CDR2 from the germline V gene are LGHNA and YSLEER. This CDR3 reads CASSQDQTTHLETQYF.

This sequence joins TRBV20-1 and TRBJ1-2; TCRdb proposes TRBD1, but this gene call is untestable without DNA. Germline loops: CDR1 DFQATT, CDR2 SNEGSKA (reference sequence). The CDR3 extends over 16 amino acids. The CDR3 spells CSATLQRTGFSYGYTF.

The chain carries TRBV2 and TRBJ2-1. Germline V gives CDR1 SNHLY, CDR2 FYNNEI. This CDR3 has 13 residues. The CDR3 sequence is CASRDAEVGEQFF.

The chain is built from TRBV29-1 and TRBJ1-1; no DNA is available, so the TRBD1 call from TCRdb remains unchecked. The CDR3 extends over 12 amino acids. Germline loops: CDR1 SQVTM, CDR2 ANQGSEA. The CDR3 sequence: CSVEDQMGRTFF.

The V gene is TRBV6-1, the J gene TRBJ2-1; the D call from TCRdb, TRBD2, cannot be confirmed without DNA. Germline CDR1 and CDR2: MNHNS and SASEGT. The CDR3 totals 11 residues. Here the CDR3 reads CASGRDGEQFF.